Each of the 10 T cell receptor beta chains below was sequenced from the same sample in a study of T-cell reconstitution after alpha-beta-depleted transplantation in children. Using unique molecular identifiers, the investigators prepared the TCRbeta library. TCRdb reprocessed the PCR reads via MiXCR and lists one record per CDR3 protein. Here the sample spans over 550,000 distinct CDR3 sequences, roughly 10% being singletons. Here the sequenced sample was PBMCs from the stem cell graft donor, taken from the stem cell graft. The source of these receptors is a human donor who donated a stem cell graft to a child with acute myeloid leukemia.

V gene TRBV3-1 combines with J gene TRBJ2-7, with TRBD2 matching 12 bases. The germline V gene encodes CDR1 LGHDT and CDR2 YNNKEL (reference sequence). The V and J ends lost 0 bases and 2 bases, in that order; junction bases with no gene match: 5. This CDR3 is built from 17 residues. The CDR3 bases are TGTGCCAGCAGCCAAGATCGGAGACTAGCGGGGGCCTACGAGCAGTACTTC. Encoded protein: CASSQDRRLAGAYEQYF.

Here the CDR3 reads CATSDPSGSIIDTQYF. CDR3 nucleotide sequence: TGTGCCACCAGTGACCCTAGCGGGAGTATAATAGATACGCAGTATTTT. The chain is built from TRBV24-1 and TRBJ2-3; TRBD2 matches at 10 bases. Germline assignment: CDR1 KGHDR and CDR2 SFDVKD. Losses at the gene ends were 4 bases for V and 5 bases for J; bases not matched to a gene: 8. The CDR3 covers 16 residues.

This clonotype came up many times. This chain uses TRBV12-3 or TRBV12-4 with TRBJ2-1; 7 bases are shared with TRBD1. The CDR3 covers 15 residues. The trim removed 0 bases at V and 5 bases at J, leaving 4 bases unmatched. CDR3 residues: CASSLAGTAHNEQFF. CDR3 DNA: TGTGCCAGCAGTTTAGCCGGGACAGCGCACAATGAGCAGTTCTTC.

The J gene is TRBJ2-1, the V gene TRBV29-1, with TRBD2 identical over 13 bases. The CDR3 has 18 residues. J gave up 6 bases and V 7 bases, and 18 bases lay outside the gene matches. Germline-derived CDR1 and CDR2 are SQVTM and ANQGSEA. The CDR3 protein is CSASLAGGPMVTSNEQFF. CDR3 DNA sequence: TGCAGCGCCTCACTAGCGGGAGGGCCTATGGTGACAAGCAATGAGCAGTTCTTC.

The chain carries TRBV11-2 and TRBJ2-7; D is perhaps TRBD1 or TRBD2 (5 bases each). Germline CDR1 and CDR2: SGHAT and FQNNGV. Trimming left V 2 bases short and J 3 bases short, with 17 bases between. CDR3 length: 16 amino acids. The chain's CDR3 is CASSLIGGTSFYEQYF. Written as DNA, the CDR3 is TGTGCCAGCAGCTTAATTGGTGGGACCTCCTTCTACGAGCAGTACTTC.

In its sample, this clonotype was seen many times. This chain joins TRBV6-1 and TRBJ2-5; D possibly matches TRBD1 or TRBD2 (5 bases each). Trimming took off 4 bases at V and 5 bases at J, with 11 bases between the two ends. This CDR3 has 13 amino acids. The germline CDR1 and CDR2 sequences are MNHNS and SASEGT. CDR3 sequence reads: CASSGSGTETQYF. In DNA, the CDR3 is TGTGCCAGCAGTGGATCCGGGACGGAGACCCAGTACTTC.

This clonotype was counted only a few times. The V call is TRBV20-1, the J call TRBJ2-5, with TRBD2 matching over 11 bases. This CDR3 has 13 amino acids. Trimming took 6 bases from V and 6 from J; bases not matched to a gene: 6. Germline V lookup: CDR1 DFQATT, CDR2 SNEGSKA (reference sequence). This chain's CDR3 is CSADLAGGQTQYF. The CDR3 DNA sequence: TGCAGTGCCGACCTAGCGGGAGGACAGACCCAGTACTTC.

This clonotype has at least ten counts. This chain links TRBV5-4 with TRBJ2-5; 9 positions match TRBD1. The CDR3 extends over 15 amino acids. Germline trimming cut 4 bases from V and 4 bases from J; bases unmatched to any gene: 8. The germline V gene has CDR1 SGHNT and CDR2 YYREEE (reference sequence). The CDR3 region has the DNA TGTGCCAGCAGCACCAGGGACAGGGTAGCAGAGACCCAGTACTTC. This codes for CASSTRDRVAETQYF.

This sequence joins TRBV4-2 and TRBJ2-3; 12 positions agree with TRBD2. Germline-derived CDR1 and CDR2 are LGHNA and YNFKEQ. The trim removed 3 bases at V and 5 bases at J, leaving 6 bases unmatched. The CDR3 runs to 16 residues. The CDR3 region has the DNA TGTGCCAGCAGCCATCGACTAGCGGGAGTTGAAGATACGCAGTATTTT. Encoded protein: CASSHRLAGVEDTQYF.

A few counts support this clonotype. This rearrangement joins TRBV20-1 to TRBJ2-4; 7 bases are a match to TRBD2. Germline V gene data show CDR1 as DFQATT and CDR2 as SNEGSKA (reference sequence). Trimming removed 7 bases from V and 8 bases from J; junction bases left unmatched: 14. The CDR3 runs to 14 residues. The CDR3 spells CSGSGTPPRDIQYF. CDR3 sequence (DNA): TGCAGTGGGAGCGGGACTCCTCCCCGAGACATTCAGTACTTC.